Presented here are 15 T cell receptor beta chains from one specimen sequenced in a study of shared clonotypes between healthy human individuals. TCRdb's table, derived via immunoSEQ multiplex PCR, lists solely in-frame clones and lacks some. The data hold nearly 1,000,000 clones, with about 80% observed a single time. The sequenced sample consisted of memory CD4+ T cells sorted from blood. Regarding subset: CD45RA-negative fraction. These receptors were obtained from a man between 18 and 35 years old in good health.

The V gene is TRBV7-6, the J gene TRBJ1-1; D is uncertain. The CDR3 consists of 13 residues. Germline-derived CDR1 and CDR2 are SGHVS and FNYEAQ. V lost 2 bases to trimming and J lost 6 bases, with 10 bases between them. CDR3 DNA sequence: TGTGCCAGCAGCTTAAGAATTGGCGCTGAAGCTTTCTTT. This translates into CASSLRIGAEAFF.

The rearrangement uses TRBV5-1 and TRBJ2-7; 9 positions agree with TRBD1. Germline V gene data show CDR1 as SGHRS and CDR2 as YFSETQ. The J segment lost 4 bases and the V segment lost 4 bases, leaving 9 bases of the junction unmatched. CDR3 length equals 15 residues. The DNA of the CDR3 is TGCGCCAGCAGCGCCTGGACAGGGGCGACGTACGAGCAGTACTTC. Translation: CASSAWTGATYEQYF.

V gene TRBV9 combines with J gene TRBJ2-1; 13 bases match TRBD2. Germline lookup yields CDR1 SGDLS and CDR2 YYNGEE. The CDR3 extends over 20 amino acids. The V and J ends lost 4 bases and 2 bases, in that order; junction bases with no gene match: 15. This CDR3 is CASSPSRGGTSGRAYNEQFF. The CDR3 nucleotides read TGTGCCAGCAGCCCCTCCAGGGGGGGAACTAGCGGGAGGGCCTACAATGAGCAGTTCTTC.

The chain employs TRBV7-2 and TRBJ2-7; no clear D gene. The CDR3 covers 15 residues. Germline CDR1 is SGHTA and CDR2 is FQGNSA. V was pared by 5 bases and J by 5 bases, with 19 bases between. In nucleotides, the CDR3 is TGTGCCAGCAGCAATACCCTCCAAGGGTTACACGAGCAGTACTTC. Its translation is CASSNTLQGLHEQYF.

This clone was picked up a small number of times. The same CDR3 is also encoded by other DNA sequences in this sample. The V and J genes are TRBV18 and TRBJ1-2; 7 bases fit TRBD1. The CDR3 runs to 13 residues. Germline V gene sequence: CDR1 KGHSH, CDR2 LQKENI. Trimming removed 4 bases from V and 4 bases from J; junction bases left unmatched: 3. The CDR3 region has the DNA TGTGCCAGCTCACGGGACAGCCTCTATGGCTACACCTTC. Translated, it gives CASSRDSLYGYTF. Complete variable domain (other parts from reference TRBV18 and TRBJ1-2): NAGVMQNPRHLVRRRGQEARLRCSPMKGHSHVYWYRQLPEEGLKFMVYLQKENIIDESGMPKERFSAEFPKEGPSILRIQQVVRGDSAAYFCASSRDSLYGYTFGSGTRLTVV.

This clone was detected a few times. CDR3 coding DNA: TGTGCCAGCAGCAACGCGGGAAGGACAGGGGATAACTATGGCTACACCTTC. It is translated as CASSNAGRTGDNYGYTF. V is TRBV5-4 and J is TRBJ1-2; TRBD1 aligns across 9 bases. The germline V gene has CDR1 SGHNT and CDR2 YYREEE (reference sequence). The J segment lost 1 base and the V segment lost 4 bases, leaving 11 bases of the junction unmatched. The CDR3 has 17 amino acids.

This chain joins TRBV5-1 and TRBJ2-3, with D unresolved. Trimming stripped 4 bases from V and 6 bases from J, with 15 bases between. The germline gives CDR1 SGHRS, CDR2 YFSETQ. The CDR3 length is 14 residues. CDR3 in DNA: TGCGCCAGCAGCCCTCCTAACTCCTGGGATACGCAGTATTTT. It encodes CASSPPNSWDTQYF.

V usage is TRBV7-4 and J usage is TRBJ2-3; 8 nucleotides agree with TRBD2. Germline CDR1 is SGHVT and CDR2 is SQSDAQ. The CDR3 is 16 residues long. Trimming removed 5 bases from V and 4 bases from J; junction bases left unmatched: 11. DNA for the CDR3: TGTGCCAGCAGCCCCCAGCGGGAGTGGGCCCCAGATACGCAGTATTTT. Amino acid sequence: CASSPQREWAPDTQYF.

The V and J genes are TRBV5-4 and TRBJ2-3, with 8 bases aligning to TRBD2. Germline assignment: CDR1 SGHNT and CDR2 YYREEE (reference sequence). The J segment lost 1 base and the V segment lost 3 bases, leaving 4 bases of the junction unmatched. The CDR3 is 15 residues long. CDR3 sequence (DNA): TGTGCCAGCAGCTCCCTTAGCGGGGGCACAGATACGCAGTATTTT. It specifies CASSSLSGGTDTQYF.

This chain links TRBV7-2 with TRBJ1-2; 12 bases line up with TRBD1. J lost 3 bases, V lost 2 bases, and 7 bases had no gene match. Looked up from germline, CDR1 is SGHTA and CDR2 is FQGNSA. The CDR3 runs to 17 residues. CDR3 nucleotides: TGTGCCAGCAGCTTATTGGGACAGGGGGCGCGGGACTATGGCTACACCTTC. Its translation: CASSLLGQGARDYGYTF.

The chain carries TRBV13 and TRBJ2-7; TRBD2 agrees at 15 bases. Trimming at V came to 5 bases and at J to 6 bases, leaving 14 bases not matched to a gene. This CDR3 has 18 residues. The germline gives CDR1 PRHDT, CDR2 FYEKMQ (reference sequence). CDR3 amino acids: CASSRPWTSGRGVGEQYF. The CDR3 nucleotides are TGTGCCAGCAGCCGCCCCTGGACTAGCGGGAGGGGGGTCGGCGAGCAGTACTTC.

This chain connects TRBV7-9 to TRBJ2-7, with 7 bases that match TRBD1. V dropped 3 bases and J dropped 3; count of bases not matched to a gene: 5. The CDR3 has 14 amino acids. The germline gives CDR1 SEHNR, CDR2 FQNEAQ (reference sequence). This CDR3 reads CASSFRDSSYEQYF. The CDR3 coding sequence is TGTGCCAGCAGCTTTAGGGACAGTAGCTACGAGCAGTACTTC.

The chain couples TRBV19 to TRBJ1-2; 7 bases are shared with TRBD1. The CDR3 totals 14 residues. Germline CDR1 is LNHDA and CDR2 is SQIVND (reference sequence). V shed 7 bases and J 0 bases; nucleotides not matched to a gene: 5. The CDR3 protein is CASIGTDSNYGYTF. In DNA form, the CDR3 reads TGTGCCAGTATTGGGACAGACTCTAACTATGGCTACACCTTC. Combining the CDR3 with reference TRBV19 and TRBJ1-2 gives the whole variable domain DGGITQSPKYLFRKEGQNVTLSCEQNLNHDAMYWYRQDPGQGLRLIYYSQIVNDFQKGDIAEGYSVSREKKESFPLTVTSAQKNPTAFYLCASIGTDSNYGYTFGSGTRLTVV.

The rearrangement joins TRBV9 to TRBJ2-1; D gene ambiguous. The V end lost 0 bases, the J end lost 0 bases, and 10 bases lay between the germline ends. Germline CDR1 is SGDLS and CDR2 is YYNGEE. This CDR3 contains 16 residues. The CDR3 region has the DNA TGTGCCAGCAGCGTAGCGGGCCCGAGCTCCTACAATGAGCAGTTCTTC. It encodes CASSVAGPSSYNEQFF.

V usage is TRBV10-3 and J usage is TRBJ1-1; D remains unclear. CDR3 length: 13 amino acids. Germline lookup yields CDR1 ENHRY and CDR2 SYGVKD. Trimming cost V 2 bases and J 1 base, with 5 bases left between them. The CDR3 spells CAISEIGNTEAFF. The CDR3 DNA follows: TGTGCCATCAGTGAGATAGGGAACACTGAAGCTTTCTTT.